This T cell receptor (beta chain) was identified in a study of beta chain features in type 1 diabetes. Study findings and constraints: Any role of HLA type in TCRB rearrangement remained unresolved here. Sequencing used cDNA, and cells with high TCR expression could therefore be over-represented. In all four CD4+ subsets, TCRB CDR3 length was significantly, moderately reduced in type 1 diabetes. Healthy donors had naive, central memory and Treg TCRB repertoires that appeared less similar than those seen among patients.

The germline V gene encodes CDR1 SQVTM and CDR2 ANQGSEA. This CDR3 comprises 13 residues. Trimming cost V 6 bases and J 6 bases, with 18 bases left between them. Since all of the isolated RNA was reverse transcribed, expressed TCRB transcripts were what got sequenced. Produced via immunoSEQ multiplex PCR; TCRdb's table is partial and in-frame only. This sample has approximately 380,000 clones; more than 12% occur once, and the top ten carry more than 0.015%. Concerning this clone: Its antigen is currently unknown.

Specimen: naive CD4+ T cells from blood. This sequence originates from a woman between 18 and 30 years old in good health. The chain links TRBV29-1 to TRBJ2-7; D might be TRBD2 (6 bases). This CDR3 is CSVRGRSRGEQYF. The DNA for the CDR3 is TGCAGCGTGAGAGGGAGGTCGAGGGGCGAGCAGTACTTC.